Listed below are T cell receptor beta chains from one sample, sequenced in a study of control samples from healthy donors and cancer patients. Sequencing was performed with immunoSEQ multiplex PCR; in TCRdb, only in-frame clones are kept and a portion is missing. The sample lists roughly 60,000 clones, about 93% seen once, with around 4.2% in the top ten. Material for sequencing was blood. These receptors originate from a young man in good health. CDR3s include the opening cysteine and the closing phenylalanine or tryptophan. The D gene is left open where the match is weak. The listing skips clone size in some rows; elsewhere it reads once, few, many or a size class.

cdr3_aa cdr3_nt clone_size cdr3_length j_call d_call v_call
CASSYMEGDTEAFF TGTGCCAGCAGTTATATGGAAGGGGACACTGAAGCTTTCTTT . 14 TRBJ1-1 . TRBV6-5
CASSQRGLNEQFF TGTGCCAGCAGCCAAAGGGGTCTCAATGAGCAGTTCTTC . 13 TRBJ2-1 . TRBV3-1/TRBV3-2
CASSLPTYEQYF TGCGCCAGCAGCTTGCCGACCTACGAGCAGTACTTC . 12 TRBJ2-7 . TRBV5-1
CASSSQVGTNTEAFF TGCGCCAGCAGCTCCCAGGTAGGGACGAACACTGAAGCTTTCTTT . 15 TRBJ1-1 . TRBV5-1
CASSFRQGRTEAFF TGTGCCAGCAGTTTCCGACAGGGACGCACTGAAGCTTTCTTT . 14 TRBJ1-1 TRBD1 TRBV27
CASSPLLSRARRDIQYF TGTGCCAGCAGCCCCCTTTTATCACGGGCGAGAAGGGACATTCAGTACTTC . 17 TRBJ2-4 . TRBV11-2
CASSTPTLVARELFF TGTGCCAGCTCAACCCCCACATTAGTGGCCAGGGAGCTGTTTTTT . 15 TRBJ2-2 . TRBV28
CASSTERSGEQFF TGTGCCAGCAGCACCGAAAGATCGGGGGAGCAGTTCTTC . 13 TRBJ2-1 . TRBV11-2
CASSQDRTGSYEQYF TGCGCCAGCAGCCAAGATCGGACAGGCTCCTACGAGCAGTACTTC . 15 TRBJ2-7 TRBD1 TRBV4-3
CASSFSGTRATDTQYF TGCGCCAGCAGCTTCTCCGGGACAAGGGCCACAGATACGCAGTATTTT . 16 TRBJ2-3 . TRBV5-1
CASSLIPQGGNTEAFF TGTGCTAGCAGCTTAATTCCACAGGGGGGGAACACTGAAGCTTTCTTT . 16 TRBJ1-1 TRBD1 TRBV7-7
CASSASVPGELFF TGTGCCAGCAGTGCCTCGGTACCCGGGGAGCTGTTTTTT . 13 TRBJ2-2 . TRBV6-4
CASSLEGSGSSPDTQYF TGTGCCAGCAGCTTAGAGGGTAGCGGGAGTAGCCCAGATACGCAGTATTTT . 17 TRBJ2-3 TRBD2 TRBV7-6
CASSLDSANTEAFF TGTGCCAGCAGTTTAGACAGCGCGAACACTGAAGCTTTCTTT . 14 TRBJ1-1 . TRBV6-4
CASVTGREGTEAFF TGTGCCAGTGTAACAGGGCGGGAAGGCACTGAAGCTTTCTTT . 14 TRBJ1-1 . TRBV19
CASVKENTGELFF TGTGCCAGCGTCAAGGAGAACACCGGGGAGCTGTTTTTT . 13 TRBJ2-2 . TRBV7-2
CASSIGGRMETQYF TGTGCCAGTAGTATAGGAGGGAGGATGGAGACCCAGTACTTC . 14 TRBJ2-5 . TRBV19
CASSNQVADTQYF TGTGCCAGCAGCAACCAGGTAGCAGATACGCAGTATTTT . 13 TRBJ2-3 . TRBV13
CASSLGTRGNNRNQPQHF TGTGCCAGCAGCTTAGGAACCAGGGGGAATAATAGAAATCAGCCCCAGCATTTT . 18 TRBJ1-5 TRBD1 TRBV7-9
CASSLGSLETQYF TGTGCCAGCAGCTTGGGTAGTTTGGAGACCCAGTACTTC . 13 TRBJ2-5 . TRBV16
CASSYVGGTDTQYF TGTGCCAGCAGTTACGTGGGAGGAACAGATACGCAGTATTTT . 14 TRBJ2-3 . TRBV6-5
CASSSRGSYNEQFF TGTGCCAGCAGCTCCCGAGGCTCCTACAATGAGCAGTTCTTC . 14 TRBJ2-1 . TRBV11-3
CASSHPNTGELFF TGCGCCAGCAGCCACCCGAACACCGGGGAGCTGTTTTTT . 13 TRBJ2-2 . TRBV4-1
CASSWGLRGPNTGELFF TGTGCCAGCAGCTGGGGCCTTCGGGGGCCCAACACCGGGGAGCTGTTTTTT . 17 TRBJ2-2 . TRBV7-2
CATSRDKGTGYEKLFF TGTGCCACCAGCAGAGATAAAGGGACAGGGTACGAAAAACTGTTTTTT . 16 TRBJ1-4 TRBD1 TRBV15
CASSLPGDGQPQHF TGTGCCAGCAGCTTACCGGGGGACGGTCAGCCCCAGCATTTT . 14 TRBJ1-5 . TRBV7-8
CASSAQEGQPQHF TGTGCCAGCAGTGCACAAGAGGGACAGCCCCAGCATTTT . 13 TRBJ1-5 . TRBV2
CASSQDGRARKLFF TGTGCCAGCAGCCAAGATGGCAGGGCCCGAAAACTGTTTTTT once 14 TRBJ1-4 . TRBV3-1/TRBV3-2
CASSVGRTGGSDGYTF TGTGCCAGCAGCGTAGGTCGGACAGGGGGATCGGATGGCTACACCTTC . 16 TRBJ1-2 TRBD1 TRBV9
CASSSSGTGASYEQYF TGCGCCAGCAGCTCCTCCGGGACAGGGGCGTCCTACGAGCAGTACTTC . 16 TRBJ2-7 TRBD1 TRBV5-1
CAISLGNTIYF TGTGCCATCAGTTTGGGAAACACCATATATTTT . 11 TRBJ1-3 . TRBV10-3
CASSLGDRGYEQYF TGTGCCAGCAGCTTAGGGGACAGGGGCTACGAGCAGTACTTC . 14 TRBJ2-7 TRBD1 TRBV7-6
CASSERGGTGELFF TGTGCCAGCAGTGAGCGGGGGGGCACCGGGGAGCTGTTTTTT few 14 TRBJ2-2 TRBD2 TRBV6-4